These T cell receptor beta chains were read from a single sample in a study of T cell responses to AZD1222 COVID-19 vaccine. Generated by immunoSEQ multiplex PCR, the TCRdb table keeps only in-frame clones and is missing some. The data show around 85,000 clones, 90% seen once. The material sequenced was peripheral blood, taken 28 days after the second AZD1222 dose. These receptor sequences come from an adult who received the AZD1222 COVID-19 vaccine. CDR3s include the opening cysteine and the closing phenylalanine or tryptophan. The order of the fields is clone size, J gene, D gene, V gene, CDR3 DNA, CDR3 protein. The D gene is left open where the match is weak. Expanded clones are given a class, and other clones once, few, many or no size at all.

abundance: .
j_gene: TRBJ2-7
d_gene: .
v_gene: TRBV19
CDR3nt: TGTGCCAGTAGCTCCGGATCACGCGGTTACGAGCAGTACTTC
CDR3aa: CASSSGSRGYEQYF

abundance: .
j_gene: TRBJ1-4
d_gene: TRBD1
v_gene: TRBV27
CDR3nt: TGTGCCAGCAGTCCTACAGGGGGCGGTGAAAAACTGTTTTTT
CDR3aa: CASSPTGGGEKLFF

abundance: .
j_gene: TRBJ1-1
d_gene: .
v_gene: TRBV11-1
CDR3nt: TGTGCCAGCAGCCCGAGGGGGGGTCGAGCTTTCTTT
CDR3aa: CASSPRGGRAFF

abundance: .
j_gene: TRBJ1-6
d_gene: TRBD1
v_gene: TRBV6-5
CDR3nt: TGTGCCAGCAGCCAACAGGGGAAGAATTCACCCCTCCACTTT
CDR3aa: CASSQQGKNSPLHF

abundance: .
j_gene: TRBJ1-2
d_gene: .
v_gene: TRBV12-3/TRBV12-4
CDR3nt: TGTGCCAGCAGCCCAGGTGTTGCCTATGGCTACACCTTC
CDR3aa: CASSPGVAYGYTF

abundance: .
j_gene: TRBJ1-1
d_gene: TRBD1
v_gene: TRBV27
CDR3nt: TGTGCCAGCAGTTTATCATCCGGGGTAGGGGGCGAAATTGCAGGCACTGAAGCTTTCTTT
CDR3aa: CASSLSSGVGGEIAGTEAFF

abundance: .
j_gene: TRBJ2-1
d_gene: TRBD2
v_gene: TRBV7-3
CDR3nt: TGTGCCAGCAGCTTACGACTAGCGGGGGGGCGCAATGAGCAGTTCTTC
CDR3aa: CASSLRLAGGRNEQFF

abundance: .
j_gene: TRBJ2-2
d_gene: .
v_gene: TRBV6-2/TRBV6-3
CDR3nt: TGTGCCAGCAGTTTGGGGTACACCGGGGAGCTGTTTTTT
CDR3aa: CASSLGYTGELFF

abundance: once
j_gene: TRBJ1-1
d_gene: .
v_gene: TRBV30
CDR3nt: TGTGCCTGGAGGACGGGGGGCGCCACTGAAGCTTTCTTT
CDR3aa: CAWRTGGATEAFF

abundance: .
j_gene: TRBJ2-7
d_gene: TRBD1
v_gene: TRBV6-5
CDR3nt: TGTGCCAGCAGCCCCGGGACAGGGGTCCGCGAGCAGTACTTC
CDR3aa: CASSPGTGVREQYF

abundance: .
j_gene: TRBJ1-2
d_gene: TRBD1
v_gene: TRBV2
CDR3nt: TGTGCCAGCAGAGAATACGCCGGACAGGGAGTCTATGGCTACACCTTC
CDR3aa: CASREYAGQGVYGYTF

abundance: .
j_gene: TRBJ1-1
d_gene: .
v_gene: TRBV4-1
CDR3nt: TGCGCCAGCAGCAGGGGCACTGAAGCTTTCTTT
CDR3aa: CASSRGTEAFF

abundance: .
j_gene: TRBJ1-2
d_gene: .
v_gene: TRBV28
CDR3nt: TGTGCCAGCAGCCAGACAATCTATGGCTACACCTTC
CDR3aa: CASSQTIYGYTF

abundance: few
j_gene: TRBJ1-5
d_gene: .
v_gene: TRBV7-2
CDR3nt: TGTGCCAGCAGCTTATTATCAGGGATAGGTCAGCCCCAGCATTTT
CDR3aa: CASSLLSGIGQPQHF

abundance: few
j_gene: TRBJ1-1
d_gene: .
v_gene: TRBV3-1/TRBV3-2
CDR3nt: TGTGCCAGCAGCTCCCGGGGGGACTATAACACTGAAGCTTTCTTT
CDR3aa: CASSSRGDYNTEAFF

abundance: once
j_gene: TRBJ2-2
d_gene: TRBD2
v_gene: TRBV3-1/TRBV3-2
CDR3nt: TGTGCCAGCAGCCAAGTGGCGGGGGGCAACACCGGGGAGCTGTTTTTT
CDR3aa: CASSQVAGGNTGELFF

abundance: .
j_gene: TRBJ2-7
d_gene: .
v_gene: TRBV9
CDR3nt: TGTGCCAGCAGCGCCACTTCAAGGGGGGCAAAAAAAGGCGAGCAGTACTTC
CDR3aa: CASSATSRGAKKGEQYF

abundance: .
j_gene: TRBJ2-3
d_gene: .
v_gene: TRBV5-4
CDR3nt: TGTGCCAGCAGCTTGGGGGGAACAGCCAGCACAGATACGCAGTATTTT
CDR3aa: CASSLGGTASTDTQYF

abundance: .
j_gene: TRBJ2-5
d_gene: .
v_gene: TRBV3-1/TRBV3-2
CDR3nt: TGTGCCAGCAGCCTGAACCGTGGGGGGGAGACCCAGTACTTC
CDR3aa: CASSLNRGGETQYF

abundance: .
j_gene: TRBJ2-7
d_gene: TRBD2
v_gene: TRBV15
CDR3nt: TGTGCCACCAGCAGAACTCCCCCTGGACTAGCGACCTACGAGCAGTACTTC
CDR3aa: CATSRTPPGLATYEQYF

abundance: .
j_gene: TRBJ1-2
d_gene: .
v_gene: TRBV5-4
CDR3nt: TGTGCCAGCAGCTTGGGGGAAAACTATGGCTACACCTTC
CDR3aa: CASSLGENYGYTF

abundance: .
j_gene: TRBJ1-6
d_gene: .
v_gene: TRBV15
CDR3nt: TGTGCCACCAGCAGAGACGGCAGGGCCGGGTCACCCCTCCACTTT
CDR3aa: CATSRDGRAGSPLHF

abundance: .
j_gene: TRBJ2-3
d_gene: .
v_gene: TRBV27
CDR3nt: TGTGCCAGCACTAAGGGGGGTGGAAGCACAGATACGCAGTATTTT
CDR3aa: CASTKGGGSTDTQYF

abundance: .
j_gene: TRBJ1-5
d_gene: .
v_gene: TRBV6-5
CDR3nt: TGTGCCAGCAGGCGGACGGATTACAATCAGCCCCAGCATTTT
CDR3aa: CASRRTDYNQPQHF

abundance: .
j_gene: TRBJ2-1
d_gene: .
v_gene: TRBV10-1
CDR3nt: TGCGCCAGCAGTGATCCGGGACACACCTACAATGAGCAGTTCTTC
CDR3aa: CASSDPGHTYNEQFF

abundance: .
j_gene: TRBJ1-1
d_gene: .
v_gene: TRBV19
CDR3nt: TGTGCCAGTAGTTCCCGACGGAGCGGGATGAACACTGAAGCTTTCTTT
CDR3aa: CASSSRRSGMNTEAFF

abundance: .
j_gene: TRBJ2-7
d_gene: TRBD1
v_gene: TRBV5-8
CDR3nt: TGTGCCAGCAGCTTCGGACAGGCCCGGTCCTACGAGCAGTACTTC
CDR3aa: CASSFGQARSYEQYF

abundance: .
j_gene: TRBJ1-6
d_gene: .
v_gene: TRBV11-3
CDR3nt: TGTGCCAGCAGCTTAGATCAGGCAGCCATCTATAATTCACCCCTCCACTTT
CDR3aa: CASSLDQAAIYNSPLHF

abundance: .
j_gene: TRBJ1-2
d_gene: .
v_gene: TRBV12-3/TRBV12-4
CDR3nt: TGTGCCAGCAGTCCCCGGGACAACGGCTACACCTTC
CDR3aa: CASSPRDNGYTF

abundance: once
j_gene: TRBJ1-1
d_gene: TRBD1
v_gene: TRBV5-1
CDR3nt: TGCGCCAGCAGCTTCGGACAGGAGAACACTGAAGCTTTCTTT
CDR3aa: CASSFGQENTEAFF

abundance: .
j_gene: TRBJ2-3
d_gene: TRBD2
v_gene: TRBV5-1
CDR3nt: TGCGCCAGCAGCCCCCCCAGCGGGGGGCTCAGAGATACGCAGTATTTT
CDR3aa: CASSPPSGGLRDTQYF

abundance: .
j_gene: TRBJ2-3
d_gene: .
v_gene: TRBV7-3
CDR3nt: TGTGCCAGCAGCTTAACGAACACAGATACGCAGTATTTT
CDR3aa: CASSLTNTDTQYF

abundance: .
j_gene: TRBJ1-5
d_gene: .
v_gene: TRBV28
CDR3nt: TGTGCCAGCAGTTTTGGAGAGCAGCCCCAGCATTTT
CDR3aa: CASSFGEQPQHF

abundance: .
j_gene: TRBJ2-7
d_gene: .
v_gene: TRBV5-5
CDR3nt: TGTGCCAGCAGCGCCAGCTGGGGGGACTACGAGCAGTACTTC
CDR3aa: CASSASWGDYEQYF

abundance: .
j_gene: TRBJ2-7
d_gene: .
v_gene: TRBV3-1/TRBV3-2
CDR3nt: TGTGCCAGCAGCCAAGAAGGGGCGGGCCTTTACTACGAGCAGTACTTC
CDR3aa: CASSQEGAGLYYEQYF

abundance: .
j_gene: TRBJ1-6
d_gene: TRBD1
v_gene: TRBV19
CDR3nt: TGTGCCAGTACCCCCTCAGGGGGCAGGGCTAATTCACCCCTCCACTTT
CDR3aa: CASTPSGGRANSPLHF

abundance: few
j_gene: TRBJ1-5
d_gene: .
v_gene: TRBV6-2/TRBV6-3
CDR3nt: TGTGCCAGCAGTTACGCGCGCCGGACAGCCATAAGTTATAGCAATCAGCCCCAGCATTTT
CDR3aa: CASSYARRTAISYSNQPQHF

abundance: .
j_gene: TRBJ2-1
d_gene: .
v_gene: TRBV5-4
CDR3nt: TGTGCCAGCAGCCTTCAATTCAATGAGCAGTTCTTC
CDR3aa: CASSLQFNEQFF

abundance: .
j_gene: TRBJ1-1
d_gene: .
v_gene: TRBV5-8
CDR3nt: TGTGCCAGCAGCTTAAGACATATCCGGGTCCAAAACACTGAAGCTTTCTTT
CDR3aa: CASSLRHIRVQNTEAFF

abundance: .
j_gene: TRBJ1-2
d_gene: TRBD1
v_gene: TRBV24-1
CDR3nt: TGTGCCACCAGTGGGGAGGGACAGGGACGCTATGGCTACACCTTC
CDR3aa: CATSGEGQGRYGYTF